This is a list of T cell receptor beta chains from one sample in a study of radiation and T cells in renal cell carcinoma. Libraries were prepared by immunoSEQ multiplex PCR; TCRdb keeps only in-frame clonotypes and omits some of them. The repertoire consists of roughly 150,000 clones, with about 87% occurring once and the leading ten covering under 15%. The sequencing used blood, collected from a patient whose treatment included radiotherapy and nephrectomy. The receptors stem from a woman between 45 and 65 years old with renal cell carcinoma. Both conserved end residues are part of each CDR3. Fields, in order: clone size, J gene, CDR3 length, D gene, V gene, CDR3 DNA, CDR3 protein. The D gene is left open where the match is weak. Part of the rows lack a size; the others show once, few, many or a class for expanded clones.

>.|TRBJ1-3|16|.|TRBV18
TGTGCCAGCTCACCAGGGCAGCCTAGCTCTGGAAACACCATATATTTT
CASSPGQPSSGNTIYF
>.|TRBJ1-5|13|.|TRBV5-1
TGCGCCAGCAGTTCCGGGGCCAATCAGCCCCAGCATTTT
CASSSGANQPQHF
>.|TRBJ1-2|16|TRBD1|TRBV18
TGTGCCAGCTCAGAAGGGACAGGGATCGCCCCCTATGGCTACACCTTC
CASSEGTGIAPYGYTF
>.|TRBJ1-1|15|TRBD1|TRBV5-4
TGTGCCAGCAGCTTGGACTTACAGGGGGCAGTTGAAGCTTTCTTT
CASSLDLQGAVEAFF
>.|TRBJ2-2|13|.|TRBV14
TGTGCCAGCAGCCAGACCGGCGGGTGGGAGCTGTTTTTT
CASSQTGGWELFF
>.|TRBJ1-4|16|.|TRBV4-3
TGCGCCAGCAGCCACATTGACGGTGCAACTAATGAAAAACTGTTTTTT
CASSHIDGATNEKLFF
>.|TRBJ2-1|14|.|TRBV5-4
TGTGCCAGCAGCTTGGGGGGGGTCTACAATGAGCAGTTCTTC
CASSLGGVYNEQFF
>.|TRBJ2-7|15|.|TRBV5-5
TGTGCCAGCAGCTTCGAGAGGGCCGGAACCTACGAGCAGTACTTC
CASSFERAGTYEQYF
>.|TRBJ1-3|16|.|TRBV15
TGTGCCACCAGCAGAGATCGGGGGACCTCTGGAAACACCATATATTTT
CATSRDRGTSGNTIYF
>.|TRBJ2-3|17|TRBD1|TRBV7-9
TGTGCCAGCAGCCCGGGACAGGCGACTACTTACACAGATACGCAGTATTTT
CASSPGQATTYTDTQYF
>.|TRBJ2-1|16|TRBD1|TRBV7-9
TGTGCCAGCAGCTTAGGGGGACAGGAACAAGCTAATGAGCAGTTCTTC
CASSLGGQEQANEQFF
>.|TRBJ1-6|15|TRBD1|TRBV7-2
TGTGCCAGCAGCTTTAGTACAGGGGTTGAATCACCCCTCCACTTT
CASSFSTGVESPLHF
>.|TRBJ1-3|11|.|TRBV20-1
TGCAGTGCTAACTCTGGAAACACCATATATTTT
CSANSGNTIYF
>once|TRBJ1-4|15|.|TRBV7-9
TGTGCCAGCAGCTTAGGGGGCCGCCCTAATGAAAAACTGTTTTTT
CASSLGGRPNEKLFF
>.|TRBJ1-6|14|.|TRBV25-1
TGTGCCAGCAGTGGAGCCCAAGGGAATTCACCCCTCCACTTT
CASSGAQGNSPLHF
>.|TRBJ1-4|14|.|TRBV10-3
TGTGCCATCAGTGAGTCCGGGGAAGGTGAAAAACTGTTTTTT
CAISESGEGEKLFF
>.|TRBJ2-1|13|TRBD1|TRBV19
TGTGCCAGTAGTACCTACAGGGGCGGTGAGCAGTTCTTC
CASSTYRGGEQFF
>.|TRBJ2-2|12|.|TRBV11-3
TGTGCCAGCAGCGGGACGGCCGGGGAGCTGTTTTTT
CASSGTAGELFF
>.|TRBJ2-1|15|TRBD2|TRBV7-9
TGTGCCAGCAGCACGGGACTAGCGGAGTACAATGAGCAGTTCTTC
CASSTGLAEYNEQFF
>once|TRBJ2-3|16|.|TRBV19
TGTGCCAGTAGTCCCCCGGGAGCGCCGCACATGGATACGCAGTATTTT
CASSPPGAPHMDTQYF
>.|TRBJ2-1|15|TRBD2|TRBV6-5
TGTGCCAGCAGTAAGACTAGCGGGGCTTACAATGAGCAGTTCTTC
CASSKTSGAYNEQFF
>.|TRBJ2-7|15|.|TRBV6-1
TGTGCCAGCAAGACTCAGGGGGGCCGTATACACGAGCAGTACTTC
CASKTQGGRIHEQYF
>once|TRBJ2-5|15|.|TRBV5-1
TGCGCCAGCAGCATCTATTCAGGGTACCAAGAGACCCAGTACTTC
CASSIYSGYQETQYF
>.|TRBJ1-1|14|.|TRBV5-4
TGTGCCAGCAGCCGGGAACAGGGTGTAACTGAAGCTTTCTTT
CASSREQGVTEAFF
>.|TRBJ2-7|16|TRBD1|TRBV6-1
TGTGCCAGCAGTGGCCCTAACCTACAGGGGACCTACGAGCAGTACTTC
CASSGPNLQGTYEQYF
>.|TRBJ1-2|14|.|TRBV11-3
TGTGCCAGCAGCTTCACGGGTGATAACTATGGCTACACCTTC
CASSFTGDNYGYTF
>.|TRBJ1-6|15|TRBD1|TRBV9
TGTGCCAGCGGGGCGGGACAGGGAGGAAATTCACCCCTCCACTTT
CASGAGQGGNSPLHF
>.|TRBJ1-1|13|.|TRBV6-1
TGTGCCAGCAACGAGTGGGAGAACACTGAAGCTTTCTTT
CASNEWENTEAFF
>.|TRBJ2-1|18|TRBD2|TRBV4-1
TGCGCCAGCAGCCAAGATAGGACTAGGGCCCACTTGTACAATGAGCAGTTCTTC
CASSQDRTRAHLYNEQFF
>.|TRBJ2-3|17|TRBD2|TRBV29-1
TGCAGCGTGACTGGGACTTTGGCGGGGGGGGCGGCAGATACGCAGTATTTT
CSVTGTLAGGAADTQYF
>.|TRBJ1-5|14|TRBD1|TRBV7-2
TGTGCCAGCAGCCGGGACAGGGGTTCACAGCCCCAGCATTTT
CASSRDRGSQPQHF
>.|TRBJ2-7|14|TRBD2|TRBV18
TGTGCCAGCTCACTCTCAGGGACTACATACGAGCAGTACTTC
CASSLSGTTYEQYF
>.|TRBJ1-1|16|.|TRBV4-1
TGCGCCAGCAGCCAAGAGAGGATACGGACATCCGAAAAAGCTTTCTTT
CASSQERIRTSEKAFF
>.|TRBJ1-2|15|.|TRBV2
TGTGCCAGCAGTGACCCCAGTTCTCCCCTCTATGGCTACACCTTC
CASSDPSSPLYGYTF
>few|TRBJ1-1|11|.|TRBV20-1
TGCAGTGCTAGCTTGGGGGCTGAAGCTTTCTTT
CSASLGAEAFF
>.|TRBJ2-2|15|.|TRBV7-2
TGTGCCAGCAGCTTAGGAGGGCCCCTCAGTGGGGAGCTGTTTTTT
CASSLGGPLSGELFF